Listed here are 7 T cell receptor beta chains from one sample, sequenced in a study of regulatory T cells in long-lasting Graves disease. Documented time point: newly diagnosed GD, antithyroid drugs for less than 3 months. PBMCs provided the RNA from which the TCR library was made. CDR3-region Arm-PCR and iRepertoire HTBI primers produced the TCR beta libraries. TCRdb processed the multiplex PCR reads anew with MiXCR; each CDR3 protein has one entry. The sample lists some 410,000 distinct CDR3 sequences, about a sixth occurring once. These sequences were also reported in another study, on T cells in Graves' hyperthyroidism and ophthalmopathy.

Sequenced material: peripheral blood mononuclear cells (PBMCs), taken at new diagnosis, from a patient treated with antithyroid drugs. The source of these receptors is a woman aged 30 to 39 with Graves disease.

This clonotype was picked up many times. CDR3 sequence (DNA): TGTGCCAGCAGCTCAGGGTGGGGAGACTACGAGCAGTACTTC. This encodes CASSSGWGDYEQYF. This rearrangement joins TRBV11-3 to TRBJ2-7, with D perhaps matching TRBD1 or TRBD2 (5 bases each). The CDR3 has 14 amino acids. Germline V gene sequence: CDR1 SGHNT, CDR2 YENEEA. The germline V and J ends were trimmed by 4 bases and 3 bases, with 13 bases remaining between them.

This clonotype was recorded at least ten times. The CDR3 reads CASSRWDPTLSAYNEQFF. CDR3 coding DNA: TGCGCCAGCAGCCGCTGGGACCCGACATTGTCCGCCTACAATGAGCAGTTCTTC. The rearrangement joins TRBV5-1 to TRBJ2-1; TRBD1 or TRBD2 may be the D gene (5 bases each). In germline, CDR1 is SGHRS, CDR2 YFSETQ. This CDR3 contains 18 residues. Trimming stripped 4 bases from V and 2 bases from J, with 22 bases between.

This clonotype came up a few times. The chain joins TRBV12-3 or TRBV12-4 to TRBJ2-5; weak D call: TRBD2 (6 bases). CDR3 size: 14 residues. V lost 3 bases and J lost 2, with 10 bases in between. The CDR3 region is CASSFWRGQETQYF. DNA for the CDR3: TGTGCCAGCAGTTTTTGGCGGGGTCAAGAGACCCAGTACTTC.

V usage is TRBV15 and J usage is TRBJ1-4; D is undetermined. V gave up 4 bases and J gave up 7 bases, with 4 bases separating them. This CDR3 comprises 11 residues. Germline V gene lookup returns CDR1 LNHNV and CDR2 YYDKDF (reference sequence). CDR3 bases: TGTGCCACCAGCAAGACTGAAAAACTGTTTTTT. This sequence encodes CATSKTEKLFF.

V is TRBV12-3 or TRBV12-4 and J is TRBJ2-1; 8 nucleotides agree with TRBD2. This CDR3 has 18 amino acids. J was trimmed by 4 bases and V by 8 bases; bases with no gene match: 19. CDR3 region: CASGSRGGQGMSYNEQFF. The CDR3 DNA follows: TGTGCCAGCGGGTCACGGGGGGGTCAGGGTATGAGTTACAATGAGCAGTTCTTC.

This clonotype was counted many times. The chain links TRBV20-1 to TRBJ1-2; the D gene is possibly TRBD1 (5 bases). The CDR3 runs 14 residues. In germline, CDR1 is DFQATT, CDR2 SNEGSKA (reference sequence). Trimming took 0 bases from V and 3 from J, leaving 11 bases between them. CDR3 in amino acids: CSAREGGTDYGYTF. The CDR3 region has the DNA TGCAGTGCTAGAGAGGGGGGTACAGACTATGGCTACACCTTC.

The V gene is TRBV24-1, the J gene TRBJ2-7, with D hard to call. This CDR3 contains 13 residues. Germline V gene lookup returns CDR1 KGHDR and CDR2 SFDVKD. V shed 4 bases and J shed 4 bases, with 10 bases lying between them. The CDR3 sequence is CATSDPNKYEQYF. The CDR3 DNA follows: TGTGCCACCAGTGACCCTAACAAATACGAGCAGTACTTC.